Included here is one T cell receptor (beta chain) sequence, with context. Possible read error: a much larger clone is one base away. This record belongs to a study of T cells in Graves' hyperthyroidism and ophthalmopathy. Diagnoses rested on clinical symptoms, serum thyroxine and TRAb, thyroid ultrasound and orbital computed tomography. The PBMCs studied were ones that came from 10 ml fresh peripheral blood. CDR3 length equals 17 residues. From germline, CDR1 is MNHEY and CDR2 SVGAGI. TCR beta CDR3 regions were amplified from RNA transcripts. First-round RT-PCR targeting the TCR CDR3 was performed with the HTBI primer set. TCRdb reprocessed the multiplex PCR reads via MiXCR and lists one record per CDR3 protein. The table records more than 300,000 distinct CDR3 sequences, 15% to 20% of them present only once.

Sequenced input: blood. This chain connects TRBV6-5 to TRBJ2-4; 12 bases align to TRBD2. This sequence was found in a woman aged 25-40 years with Graves' hyperthyroidism that later progressed to Graves' ophthalmopathy. The CDR3, as DNA: TGTGCCAGCAGTTACTTGGGACTAGCGGGCCGAGTAAACATTCGGTACTTC. Translating gives CASSYLGLAGRVNIRYF.